This T cell receptor (beta chain) is drawn from a study of OX40 agonist ivuxolimab in advanced cancers. The overall study: Patients were treated with ivuxolimab, an agonistic anti-OX40 (CD134) antibody.

Method: immunoSEQ multiplex PCR; TCRdb's copy keeps in-frame clones and lacks some. The sample has approximately 70,000 clones; approximately 92% are singletons. This sequence originates from an adult with an advanced solid tumor such as melanoma, head and neck, liver or kidney cancer. Sample: CD4+ or CD8+ T cells sorted from blood, taken in a trial of the OX40 agonist ivuxolimab.

The CDR3: CASSLHGTGPKNIQYF. The CDR3 region has the DNA TGTGCCAGCAGCTTGCATGGAACGGGGCCCAAAAACATTCAGTACTTC. This chain uses TRBV5-8 with TRBJ2-4; possibly TRBD1 or TRBD2 for D (5 bases each). CDR1 and CDR2 from the germline V gene are SGHTS and YDEGEE. The CDR3 runs 16 residues. V lost 1 base, J lost 2 bases, and 13 bases lay in between.